Reported below is one TCR beta chain. Its antigen is currently unknown. This sample is drawn from a study of monozygotic twins with inflammatory bowel disease. Overall study results and limits: Immunosuppressive treatments were not uniform, and this may have added variability to patient repertoires.

From the 5' RACE reads, TCRdb lists one entry per CDR3 protein and no DNA. The sample data list roughly 140,000 distinct CDR3 sequences. The sample was blood. This receptor was obtained from a human donor with ulcerative colitis or Crohn's disease, or a healthy co-twin of an affected twin (not recorded which).

The CDR3 reads CASSVDRQINHPEKLFF. The chain links TRBV2 to TRBJ1-4; the D call from TCRdb, TRBD1, cannot be confirmed without DNA. Germline V CDR1 and CDR2: SNHLY, FYNNEI. The CDR3 covers 17 residues.